This paragraph covers one TCR beta chain sequence. These data originate in a study of blood T cell repertoires in COVID-19. Study in general: The cDNA or gDNA used as material had been derived from T cells, B-cell-depleted T cells, or PBMCs.

Original processing notes: Quantification of nucleated cells was approximated via reference gene primer amplification. Sequencing was performed with immunoSEQ multiplex PCR; in TCRdb, only in-frame clones are kept and a portion is missing. For V, J and clone size, that table is used; D and trimming come from the DNA. Among just over 650,000 clones listed, 85% to 90% were seen once. V was cut by 4 bases and J by 1 base, with 12 bases left in between. CDR1 and CDR2 from the germline V gene are KGHDR and SFDVKD. The length of the CDR3 is 15 residues. The sequence derives from a young woman with acute or convalescent COVID-19. This chain links TRBV24-1 with TRBJ1-1; D possibly corresponds to TRBD1 (5 bases). The sequenced sample consisted of peripheral blood. The CDR3 nucleotides are TGTGCCACCAGTGACCGCGGGGGGGGGAACACTGAAGCTTTCTTT. As protein: CATSDRGGGNTEAFF.